Listed below are T cell receptor beta chains from one sample, sequenced in a study of CD8+ T cells in alopecia areata. Repertoires were generated with immunoSEQ multiplex PCR, while TCRdb's copy carries only in-frame clones and drops some. This table holds 100,000 to 150,000 clones, 55% to 80% found once. The sequenced material came from CD4+ T cells sorted from blood. The receptor source for this set is a human donor in good health. Each CDR3 is given with its conserved first and last residue. D genes are given only for firm matches. Expanded clones get a size class; other rows say once, few or many, or leave the size out.

few	-	TRBV5-1	TRBJ2-7	CASSLLRDEQYF	TGCGCCAGCAGCCTACTCAGGGACGAGCAGTACTTC
few	-	TRBV5-4	TRBJ2-5	CASSSVSEETQYF	TGTGCCAGCAGTTCCGTTAGCGAAGAGACCCAGTACTTC
-	-	TRBV29-1	TRBJ2-7	CSAGAVYEQYF	TGCAGCGCGGGTGCTGTCTACGAGCAGTACTTC
few	TRBD1	TRBV25-1	TRBJ2-5	CASSVGGPQETQYF	TGTGCCAGCAGTGTAGGGGGCCCCCAAGAGACCCAGTACTTC
-	-	TRBV30	TRBJ2-5	CAWSVRGARETQYF	TGTGCCTGGAGTGTACGGGGGGCGCGGGAGACCCAGTACTTC
few	TRBD1	TRBV30	TRBJ1-2	CAWSGQVSYGYTF	TGTGCCTGGAGCGGACAGGTTTCCTATGGCTACACCTTC
few	TRBD1	TRBV29-1	TRBJ1-4	CSFAGTVNEKLFF	TGCAGCTTTGCCGGGACAGTAAATGAAAAACTGTTTTTT
few	-	TRBV23-1	TRBJ2-5	CASSHPTENEETQYF	TGCGCCAGCAGTCATCCGACGGAGAATGAAGAGACCCAGTACTTC
-	-	TRBV5-1	TRBJ2-5	CASSLDLLYQYF	TGCGCCAGCAGCTTGGATTTGCTATACCAGTACTTC
once	-	TRBV2	TRBJ2-5	CASSDTKTQYF	TGTGCCAGCAGTGATACAAAGACCCAGTACTTC
-	TRBD2	TRBV11-3	TRBJ2-1	CASSSGLAGGEQFF	TGTGCCAGCAGCTCTGGACTAGCGGGGGGTGAGCAGTTCTTC
-	TRBD1	TRBV5-4	TRBJ2-5	CASSLVGGGETQYF	TGTGCCAGCAGCTTGGTAGGGGGCGGGGAGACCCAGTACTTC
-	-	TRBV2	TRBJ2-5	CASRLEETQYF	TGTGCCAGCAGGCTAGAGGAGACCCAGTACTTC
-	-	TRBV30	TRBJ2-3	CAWSGTDTQYF	TGTGCCTGGAGTGGCACAGATACGCAGTATTTT
-	-	TRBV5-6	TRBJ1-2	CASSLPRVLPGYTF	TGTGCCAGCAGCTTGCCCAGGGTTCTACCTGGCTACACCTTC
few	-	TRBV27	TRBJ2-5	CASSLQGRQETQYF	TGTGCCAGCAGTCTGCAGGGGAGGCAAGAGACCCAGTACTTC
few	-	TRBV29-1	TRBJ1-2	CSVSWGSGYGYTF	TGCAGCGTTTCTTGGGGGTCCGGCTATGGCTACACCTTC
-	-	TRBV10-2	TRBJ2-7	CASRTASSSYEQYF	TGCGCCAGCCGGACCGCCTCGAGCTCCTACGAGCAGTACTTC
-	-	TRBV4-1	TRBJ2-5	CASSLLTGQETQYF	TGCGCCAGCAGCCTCCTGACTGGACAAGAGACCCAGTACTTC
-	TRBD1	TRBV27	TRBJ1-2	CASTDRGLSYTF	TGTGCCAGCACTGACAGGGGATTGAGCTACACCTTC
-	TRBD1	TRBV29-1	TRBJ1-1	CSAPSGQGGTEAFF	TGCAGCGCTCCAAGTGGACAGGGGGGAACTGAAGCTTTCTTT
-	-	TRBV7-8	TRBJ1-2	CASSLTGAYGYTF	TGTGCCAGCAGCTTAACTGGGGCCTATGGCTACACCTTC
once	-	TRBV6-5	TRBJ2-3	CASGNEDDTQYF	TGTGCTTCCGGGAACGAGGATGATACGCAGTATTTT
-	-	TRBV19	TRBJ1-5	CASISTGRPGNQPQHF	TGTGCCAGTATCTCGACCGGGCGCCCCGGCAATCAGCCCCAGCATTTT
-	-	TRBV30	TRBJ1-2	CAWSVGYGYTF	TGTGCCTGGAGTGTAGGCTATGGCTACACCTTC
-	-	TRBV29-1	TRBJ1-1	CSVALGGTEAFF	TGCAGCGTTGCCTTGGGGGGGACTGAAGCTTTCTTT
-	TRBD1	TRBV14	TRBJ2-7	CASSRDRVLEQYF	TGTGCCAGCAGCCGGGACAGGGTTTTGGAGCAGTACTTC
-	TRBD1	TRBV6-5	TRBJ1-1	CASNNNRGPNTEAFF	TGTGCCAGCAACAACAACAGGGGCCCGAACACTGAAGCTTTCTTT
few	TRBD1	TRBV27	TRBJ2-6	CASSSTGAGANVLTF	TGTGCCAGCAGTTCAACAGGGGCTGGGGCCAACGTCCTGACTTTC
-	-	TRBV5-1	TRBJ2-2	CASSLSGEGTGELFF	TGCGCCAGCAGCTTGTCAGGGGAAGGCACCGGGGAGCTGTTTTTT
few	TRBD1	TRBV29-1	TRBJ2-2	CTTGGPGNANTGELFF	TGCACGACAGGGGGCCCAGGAAACGCGAACACCGGGGAGCTGTTTTTT
-	TRBD2	TRBV15	TRBJ2-1	CATSRGSGGATRREQFF	TGTGCCACCAGCAGAGGGAGCGGGGGGGCGACGCGGAGGGAGCAGTTCTTC
-	TRBD1	TRBV19	TRBJ2-7	CASSVDRGGEQYF	TGTGCCAGTAGTGTGGACAGGGGGGGCGAGCAGTACTTC
-	-	TRBV5-6	TRBJ1-3	CASRPWYSGNTIYF	TGTGCCAGCAGGCCTTGGTACTCTGGAAACACCATATATTTT
once	TRBD2	TRBV9	TRBJ2-3	CASSVEAQRGSDTQYF	TGTGCCAGCAGCGTAGAGGCGCAGCGGGGCTCAGATACGCAGTATTTT
-	-	TRBV13	TRBJ2-7	CASSPAGGGAYEQYF	TGTGCCAGCAGCCCAGCAGGAGGGGGGGCTTACGAGCAGTACTTC
-	-	TRBV30	TRBJ1-1	CAWSVRGTTEAFF	TGTGCCTGGAGTGTAAGGGGGACCACTGAAGCTTTCTTT
-	-	TRBV5-1	TRBJ2-5	CASSPGGPLIEGETQYF	TGCGCCAGCAGCCCGGGCGGGCCTCTCATAGAGGGAGAGACCCAGTACTTC
-	-	TRBV30	TRBJ1-2	CAWTRGGHYGYTF	TGTGCCTGGACTAGAGGAGGGCACTATGGCTACACCTTC
-	-	TRBV5-4	TRBJ1-3	CASSLGQGTGNTIYF	TGTGCCAGCAGCTTGGGTCAGGGGACTGGAAACACCATATATTTT
-	-	TRBV2	TRBJ2-1	CASSEQANYNEQFF	TGTGCCAGCAGTGAACAGGCGAACTACAATGAGCAGTTCTTC
-	-	TRBV5-1	TRBJ2-5	CASSWGDSQETQYF	TGCGCCAGCAGCTGGGGGGACAGTCAAGAGACCCAGTACTTC
-	-	TRBV5-1	TRBJ1-2	CASSLDASNYGYTF	TGCGCCAGCAGCTTGGATGCAAGCAACTATGGCTACACCTTC
once	-	TRBV7-9	TRBJ1-2	CASSPYSYGYTF	TGTGCCAGCAGCCCCTATTCCTATGGCTACACCTTC
-	TRBD1	TRBV4-1	TRBJ1-2	CASSQPGQGWGYTF	TGCGCCAGCAGCCAGCCGGGACAGGGTTGGGGCTACACCTTC
-	TRBD1	TRBV5-6	TRBJ2-1	CASSSPGTGKIDEQFF	TGTGCCAGCAGCTCCCCCGGGACAGGGAAGATCGATGAGCAGTTCTTC
-	TRBD2	TRBV4-2	TRBJ2-1	CASSQRAGTSGGVGANEQFF	TGTGCCAGCAGCCAAAGGGCCGGGACTAGCGGGGGGGTGGGGGCTAATGAGCAGTTCTTC
-	-	TRBV10-3	TRBJ2-7	CASSPGYEQYF	TGTGCCAGCAGTCCCGGCTACGAGCAGTACTTC
-	TRBD1	TRBV2	TRBJ1-2	CASGATPGQGFYGYTF	TGTGCCAGCGGGGCGACTCCGGGACAGGGATTCTATGGCTACACCTTC